Here is one T cell receptor (beta chain) with its context. Its antigen is still unknown. The sample comes from a study of cytomegalovirus exposure and HLA in healthy donors. Study-wide findings and caveats: Most subjects' HLA-A and HLA-B alleles were reportedly predicted from TCR beta sequences. The authors later found most CMV-associated TCR beta chains appeared HLA-restricted. Further analysis, carried out later, found HLA-associated TCR beta chains more clonally expanded than equally common other chains.

Samples came from healthy bone marrow donors. The CDR3 loop spans 13 amino acids. Germline CDR1 and CDR2: SNHLY and FYNNEI. V was clipped by 4 bases and J by 3 bases, with 10 bases between them. Primers for the PCR totalled 60 Vbeta and 13 Jbeta. Sequencing was performed with immunoSEQ multiplex PCR; in TCRdb, only in-frame clones are kept and a portion is missing. Among some 200,000 clones, around 89% were seen once, and the ten largest hold 0.9% to 1.1%. The sequenced sample was PBMCs. This sequence originates from a young woman in good health and CMV-seronegative. This chain connects TRBV2 to TRBJ2-7; D unresolved. CDR3 sequence: CASSVAVHYEQYF. CDR3 DNA sequence: TGTGCCAGCAGTGTCGCGGTCCACTACGAGCAGTACTTC.